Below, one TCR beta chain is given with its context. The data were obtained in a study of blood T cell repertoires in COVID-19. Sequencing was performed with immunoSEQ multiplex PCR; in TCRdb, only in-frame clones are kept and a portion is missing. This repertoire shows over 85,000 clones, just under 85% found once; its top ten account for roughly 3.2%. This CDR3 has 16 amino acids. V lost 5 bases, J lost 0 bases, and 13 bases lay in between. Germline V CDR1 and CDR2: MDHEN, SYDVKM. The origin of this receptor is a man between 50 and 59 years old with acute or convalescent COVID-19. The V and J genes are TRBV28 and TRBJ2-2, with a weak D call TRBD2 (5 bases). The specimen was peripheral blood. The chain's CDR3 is CASSNPGSPNTGELFF. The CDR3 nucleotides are TGTGCCAGCAGTAACCCGGGATCGCCGAACACCGGGGAGCTGTTTTTT.